One and the same sample provided the 29 T cell receptor beta chains below, sequenced in a study of Ad26.COV2.S vaccination and SARS-CoV-2 variants. Only in-frame clones appear in the TCRdb table, and some are missing; sequencing was by immunoSEQ multiplex PCR. The sample has 85,000 to 120,000 clones, around 82% seen once; the top ten hold roughly 17%. Sample: peripheral blood, taken after recovery from COVID-19. These receptors all come from a human donor who had recovered from COVID-19.

The rearrangement uses TRBV7-3 and TRBJ1-1; 9 positions agree with TRBD1. Germline CDR1 reads SGHTA; CDR2 reads FQGTGA. Germline trimming cut 5 bases from V and 0 bases from J; bases unmatched to any gene: 13. The CDR3 runs 18 residues. CDR3 amino acids: CASSGSGTGRRVNTEAFF. CDR3 DNA sequence: TGTGCCAGCAGCGGGTCCGGGACAGGGAGAAGGGTGAACACTGAAGCTTTCTTT.

The chain couples TRBV5-1 to TRBJ2-2, with 10 positions matching TRBD2. The CDR3 is made up of 17 amino acids. The trim removed 2 bases at V and 4 bases at J, leaving 8 bases unmatched. Germline CDR1 SGHRS, CDR2 YFSETQ. The CDR3 reads CASSFGAGGQGTGELFF. The CDR3 region has the DNA TGCGCCAGCAGCTTTGGAGCGGGGGGGCAAGGCACCGGGGAGCTGTTTTTT.

This clone is a singleton in its sample. V usage is TRBV15 and J usage is TRBJ1-1; D unclear. The germline V and J ends were trimmed by 5 bases and 2 bases, with 15 bases remaining between them. Germline values: CDR1 LNHNV, CDR2 YYDKDF (reference sequence). This CDR3 is 15 amino acids long. CDR3 region: CATSPKRPTNTEAFF. In nucleotides, the CDR3 is TGTGCCACCAGCCCGAAGCGGCCGACAAACACTGAAGCTTTCTTT.

The CDR3 loop is CAWGERGAGGETQYF. The DNA for the CDR3 is TGTGCCTGGGGCGAGCGGGGGGCTGGCGGAGAGACCCAGTACTTC. The J gene is TRBJ2-5, the V gene TRBV30, with TRBD2 matching 9 bases. The V segment lost 5 bases and the J segment 4 bases; nucleotides outside the gene matches: 11. Germline V lookup: CDR1 GTSNPN, CDR2 SVGIG (reference sequence). The CDR3 length is 15 residues.

The chain couples TRBV7-9 to TRBJ2-5, with D possibly being TRBD2 (6 bases). The CDR3 consists of 12 residues. V shed 0 bases and J shed 7 bases, with 6 bases lying between them. The germline V gene has CDR1 SEHNR and CDR2 FQNEAQ (reference sequence). Here the CDR3 DNA reads TGTGCCAGCAGCTTAGCGGAGGGGACCCAGTACTTC. Translating gives CASSLAEGTQYF.

The gene calls are TRBV10-3 and TRBJ1-5; D gene uncertain. The V and J ends lost 2 bases and 5 bases respectively, with 4 bases between them. CDR3 size: 12 residues. The germline V gene encodes CDR1 ENHRY and CDR2 SYGVKD. CDR3 residues: CAISEGDQPQHF. CDR3 DNA: TGTGCCATCAGTGAGGGGGATCAGCCCCAGCATTTT.

V gene TRBV10-1 combines with J gene TRBJ2-5, with D perhaps TRBD1 or TRBD2 (6 bases each). The V end lost 0 bases, the J end lost 4 bases, and 15 bases lay between the germline ends. The CDR3 spans 16 residues. CDR1 is WNHNN, CDR2 SYGVQD, per germline (reference sequence). The CDR3 DNA sequence: TGCGCCAGCAGTGAGTCGAAATATGGAGGGGGAGAGACCCAGTACTTC. This translates into CASSESKYGGGETQYF.

This chain joins TRBV7-2 and TRBJ2-5, with 11 positions matching TRBD1. The CDR3 sequence is 13 residues long. The junction had 5 bases not matched to a gene; V was cut back by 5 bases and J by 9 bases. Germline assignment: CDR1 SGHTA and CDR2 FQGNSA. DNA of the CDR3: TGTGCCAGCAGCCCCCGGGACAGGGGGTCCCAGTACTTC. This gives the protein CASSPRDRGSQYF.

The chain combines TRBV5-4 with TRBJ1-6; no firm D call. The CDR3 runs to 14 residues. V was pared by 1 base and J by 6 bases, with 8 bases between. CDR1 and CDR2 (germline): SGHNT, YYREEE (reference sequence). The CDR3 region is CASSLPLSNSPLHF. The CDR3 region has the DNA TGTGCCAGCAGCTTGCCTCTGTCTAATTCACCCCTCCACTTT.

The V and J genes are TRBV11-2 and TRBJ2-3, with TRBD2 matching over 13 bases. The V and J ends lost 8 bases and 6 bases, in that order; junction bases with no gene match: 8. Germline values: CDR1 SGHAT, CDR2 FQNNGV. The CDR3 is made up of 15 amino acids. CDR3 DNA sequence: TGTGCCAGCGGCGGACTAGCGGGGGCTGGGGATACGCAGTATTTT. Translated: CASGGLAGAGDTQYF.

V gene TRBV5-1 combines with J gene TRBJ2-1; D perhaps matches TRBD2 (6 bases). The CDR3 loop spans 14 amino acids. V shed 4 bases and J shed 5 bases, with 13 bases lying between them. Germline values: CDR1 SGHRS, CDR2 YFSETQ. Here the CDR3 reads CASSPRDWNNEQFF. In DNA, the CDR3 is TGCGCCAGCAGCCCCCGGGACTGGAACAATGAGCAGTTCTTC.

J is TRBJ2-1 and V is TRBV5-4; the match to TRBD2 covers 10 bases. Germline V gene data show CDR1 as SGHNT and CDR2 as YYREEE (reference sequence). The CDR3 is 15 amino acids. V dropped 4 bases and J dropped 7; count of bases not matched to a gene: 8. The CDR3 bases are TGTGCCAGCAGCCCCAGCGGGGGGGCGAGGAATGAGCAGTTCTTC. Protein: CASSPSGGARNEQFF.

V gene TRBV5-6 combines with J gene TRBJ1-2, with 7 bases aligning to TRBD1. CDR3 length: 15 residues. The germline gives CDR1 SGHDT, CDR2 YYEEEE. Losses at the gene ends were 2 bases for V and 7 bases for J; bases not matched to a gene: 11. The chain's CDR3 is CASSFPQGTVLGYTF. DNA for the CDR3: TGTGCCAGCAGCTTCCCCCAGGGGACAGTTCTTGGCTACACCTTC.

Regarding this clone: Distinct nucleotide sequences in the sample also encode this CDR3. The chain has TRBV27 and TRBJ1-1; D is unresolved. Trimming removed 4 bases from V and 7 bases from J, with 16 bases in between. Per germline, CDR1 MNHEY and CDR2 SMNVEV (reference sequence). The CDR3 sequence is 14 residues long. CDR3 in DNA: TGTGCCAGCAGTTCAGGCTCCGAGTACGGTGAAGCTTTCTTT. Translation gives CASSSGSEYGEAFF.

To note about this clone: The DNA is left out, because the CDR3 cannot be placed on it with certainty; the CDR3 is given as TCRdb lists it. The rearrangement joins TRBV7-9 to TRBJ1-2. Inclusive of both ends, the CDR3 amounts to 15 amino acids. Germline assignment: CDR1 SEHNR and CDR2 FQNEAQ (reference sequence). CDR3 sequence: CASTSGQAIIDGYTF.

The chain carries TRBV28 and TRBJ1-3; D unresolved. The CDR3 has 12 amino acids. The germline V gene encodes CDR1 MDHEN and CDR2 SYDVKM. V dropped 2 bases and J dropped 11 bases, with 10 bases sitting between them. In nucleotides, the CDR3 is TGTGCCAGCAGTTTACCGGGAATCCCCATATATTTT. This encodes CASSLPGIPIYF.

For the CDR3, the DNA is TGTGCCAGTAGCAACTGGGACAGGGGGACAGATACGCAGTATTTT. Its translation: CASSNWDRGTDTQYF. The chain has TRBV19 and TRBJ2-3, with TRBD1 matching over 11 bases. CDR1 is LNHDA, CDR2 SQIVND, per germline (reference sequence). After removal of 6 bases from V and 3 bases from J, the junction contained 5 bases not matched to a gene. The CDR3 runs to 15 residues.

This chain links TRBV12-3 or TRBV12-4 with TRBJ2-1; D unclear. Trimming stripped 4 bases from V and 13 bases from J, with 11 bases between. The CDR3 length is 11 residues. As DNA, the CDR3 is TGTGCCAGCAGTTCGAACTACCGACAGTTCTTC. Translation: CASSSNYRQFF.

The chain is built from TRBV2 and TRBJ1-2; D uncertain. In germline, CDR1 is SNHLY, CDR2 FYNNEI. Trimming stripped 6 bases from V and 4 bases from J, with 12 bases between. The CDR3 is made up of 13 amino acids. The CDR3 is CASRTTLTYGYTF. For the CDR3, the DNA is TGTGCCAGCAGGACGACATTAACCTATGGCTACACCTTC.

The chain links TRBV20-1 to TRBJ2-1, with D unresolved. CDR3 length: 11 residues. In germline, CDR1 is DFQATT, CDR2 SNEGSKA (reference sequence). The CDR3 DNA reads TGCACCGGACGTACAAACAATGAGCAGTTCTTC. Translation gives CTGRTNNEQFF.

The chain employs TRBV18 and TRBJ2-1, with TRBD2 as a possible D gene (6 bases). Trimming cost V 0 bases and J 0 bases, with 15 bases left between them. Germline loops: CDR1 KGHSH, CDR2 LQKENI. The CDR3 consists of 18 residues. This CDR3 reads CASSPPRLAASSYNEQFF. The CDR3, as DNA: TGTGCCAGCTCACCACCGCGATTAGCGGCCAGCTCCTACAATGAGCAGTTCTTC.

The gene calls are TRBV4-1 and TRBJ2-1, with D uncertain. This CDR3 is 13 amino acids long. The V end was cut by 0 bases, the J end by 9 bases, with 9 bases between. The germline CDR1 and CDR2 sequences are MGHRA and YSYEKL. CDR3 in amino acids: CASSQELRREQFF. CDR3 coding DNA: TGCGCCAGCAGCCAAGAGTTAAGGCGTGAGCAGTTCTTC.

The rearrangement links TRBV15 to TRBJ2-7; D is perhaps TRBD1 (6 bases). CDR3 length equals 15 residues. Trimming shortened V by 0 bases and J by 6 bases, and 15 bases separated the two germline ends. CDR1 is LNHNV, CDR2 YYDKDF, per germline (reference sequence). The CDR3 DNA reads TGTGCCACCAGCAGAGATTTAGGGACATTAGGCGAGCAGTACTTC. It specifies CATSRDLGTLGEQYF. Full variable domain (remainder filled in from reference TRBV15 and TRBJ2-7): DAMVIQNPRYQVTQFGKPVTLSCSQTLNHNVMYWYQQKSSQAPKLLFHYYDKDFNNEADTPDNFQSRRPNTSFCFLDIRSPGLGDTAMYLCATSRDLGTLGEQYFGPGTRLTVT.

The chain uses TRBV15 and TRBJ2-1; D could derive from TRBD1 or TRBD2 (5 bases each). The CDR3 loop spans 19 amino acids. The V end lost 2 bases, the J end lost 4 bases, and 24 bases lay between the germline ends. Germline assignment: CDR1 LNHNV and CDR2 YYDKDF (reference sequence). The CDR3 spells CATSRPRPGPGGVYNEQFF. The CDR3, as DNA: TGTGCCACCAGCAGACCCAGGCCGGGACCCGGTGGGGTATACAATGAGCAGTTCTTC.

The V call is TRBV2, the J call TRBJ2-3; 11 bases line up with TRBD2. Germline V lookup: CDR1 SNHLY, CDR2 FYNNEI. This CDR3 is built from 19 residues. V lost 4 bases, J lost 0 bases, and 12 bases stayed unmatched. In nucleotides, the CDR3 is TGTGCCAGCAGTGTCCAGACTAGCGGGGAGAAACCTAGCACAGATACGCAGTATTTT. Its translation is CASSVQTSGEKPSTDTQYF.

Regarding this clone: Other DNA sequences of this sample code for an identical CDR3. This chain links TRBV18 with TRBJ1-1; the D gene is possibly TRBD1 (5 bases). V lost 3 bases to trimming and J lost 1 base, with 9 bases between them. CDR1 KGHSH and CDR2 LQKENI come from the germline V gene. This CDR3 has 14 amino acids. This CDR3 reads CASSPSGGNTEAFF. In nucleotides, the CDR3 is TGTGCCAGCTCACCGAGCGGGGGGAACACTGAAGCTTTCTTT.

The gene calls are TRBV30 and TRBJ2-6; 9 bases match TRBD1. V shed 2 bases and J 11 bases; nucleotides not matched to a gene: 13. This CDR3 contains 16 residues. From germline, CDR1 is GTSNPN and CDR2 SVGIG (reference sequence). The chain's CDR3 is CAWSTIIHRGPDVLTF. The CDR3 nucleotides are TGTGCCTGGAGTACGATCATCCACAGGGGGCCGGACGTCCTGACTTTC.

V is TRBV4-1 and J is TRBJ1-2; 10 bases match TRBD1. CDR3 size: 13 residues. J was trimmed by 8 bases and V by 4 bases; bases with no gene match: 4. CDR1 and CDR2 (germline): MGHRA, YSYEKL. The CDR3 is CASSRGTGDGYTF. The DNA for the CDR3 is TGCGCCAGCAGCCGGGGGACAGGGGACGGCTACACCTTC.

This clone showed up just a few times. The chain couples TRBV10-1 to TRBJ1-3; D is undetermined. Germline CDR1 is WNHNN and CDR2 is SYGVQD (reference sequence). Trimming removed 6 bases at V and 1 base at J, with 10 bases between. The CDR3 is made up of 14 amino acids. CDR3 DNA: TGCGCCAGCAGGGCCCCCCAGTCTGGAAACACCATATATTTT. Translation gives CASRAPQSGNTIYF.